The sequence of this T cell receptor beta chain was determined in a study of CD8+ T cells in alopecia areata. For the study at large: The duration of tofacitinib was 6 to 18 months, with 6 months off drug afterward.

General observations from the study: More clonal than normal scalp was lesional scalp, particularly alopecia totalis/universalis. Under tofacitinib, fewer expanded CD8+ clones appeared among the top 100 scalp clones.

The ends were cut back, 0 bases at V and 2 bases at J, with 8 bases in the middle. CDR1 and CDR2 (germline): MNHNS, SASEGT. The CDR3 has 14 amino acids. On this clone: Its antigen is undetermined.

After isolation, RNA underwent reverse transcription to generate cDNA as the sequencing template. Clones were read by immunoSEQ multiplex PCR, and TCRdb kept only the in-frame ones, dropping some. The table has about 140,000 clones, around 82% seen once; the top ten hold around a quarter. Treatment defined: oral pan-JAK inhibitor, 5-10 mg twice daily. T lymphocytes (CD4+ and CD8+) were sorted from PBMCs. V and J are TRBV6-1 and TRBJ2-7, with no clear D. Sequences were derived from CD8+ T cells sorted from blood, sampled at week 4, from a patient treated with tofacitinib. The source of this sequence is a human donor with alopecia areata. CDR3: CASSEAGVPYEQYF. In DNA form, the CDR3 reads TGTGCCAGCAGTGAAGCCGGAGTCCCCTACGAGCAGTACTTC.